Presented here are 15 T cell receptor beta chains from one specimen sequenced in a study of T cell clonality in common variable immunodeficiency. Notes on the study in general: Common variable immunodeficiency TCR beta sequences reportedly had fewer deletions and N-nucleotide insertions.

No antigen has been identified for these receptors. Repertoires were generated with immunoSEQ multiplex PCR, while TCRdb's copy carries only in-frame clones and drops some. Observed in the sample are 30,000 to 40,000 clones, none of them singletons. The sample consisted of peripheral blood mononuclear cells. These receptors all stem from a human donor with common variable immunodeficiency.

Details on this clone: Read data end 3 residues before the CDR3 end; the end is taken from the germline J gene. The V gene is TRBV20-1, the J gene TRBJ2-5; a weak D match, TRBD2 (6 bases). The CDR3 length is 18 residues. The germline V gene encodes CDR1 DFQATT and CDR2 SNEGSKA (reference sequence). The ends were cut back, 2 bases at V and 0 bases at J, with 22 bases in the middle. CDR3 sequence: CSARLYTHGGSYQETQYF. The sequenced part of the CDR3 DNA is TGCAGTGCTAGACTCTACACCCACGGAGGGTCTTACCAAGAGACC.

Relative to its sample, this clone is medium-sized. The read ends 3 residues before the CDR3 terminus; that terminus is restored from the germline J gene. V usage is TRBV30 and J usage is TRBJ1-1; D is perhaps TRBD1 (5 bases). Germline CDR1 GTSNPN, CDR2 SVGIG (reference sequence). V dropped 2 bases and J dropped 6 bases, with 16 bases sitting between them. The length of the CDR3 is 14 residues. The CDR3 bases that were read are TGTGCCTGGAGTCCGACGCGGGGGGGAGCTGAA. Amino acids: CAWSPTRGGAE. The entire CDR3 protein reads CAWSPTRGGAEAFF. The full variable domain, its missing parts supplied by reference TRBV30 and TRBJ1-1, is SQTIHQWPATLVQPVGSPLSLECTVEGTSNPNLYWYRQAAGRGLQLLFYSVGIGQISSEVPQNLSASRPQDRQFILSSKKLLLSDSGFYLCAWSPTRGGAEAFFGQGTRLTVV.

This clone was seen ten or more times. The covered CDR3 bases are TGTGCCAGTAAGAAGGGAGGTAGCGGGAGCAATGAG. Protein sequence: CASKKGGSGSNE. The whole CDR3 protein is CASKKGGSGSNEQFF. The V gene is TRBV19, the J gene TRBJ2-1; 9 bases align to TRBD2. The read terminates 3 residues ahead of where the CDR3 ends, so the germline J gene completes it. The CDR3 covers 15 residues. In germline, CDR1 is LNHDA, CDR2 SQIVND (reference sequence). V was clipped by 7 bases and J by 6 bases; unmatched bases: 10.

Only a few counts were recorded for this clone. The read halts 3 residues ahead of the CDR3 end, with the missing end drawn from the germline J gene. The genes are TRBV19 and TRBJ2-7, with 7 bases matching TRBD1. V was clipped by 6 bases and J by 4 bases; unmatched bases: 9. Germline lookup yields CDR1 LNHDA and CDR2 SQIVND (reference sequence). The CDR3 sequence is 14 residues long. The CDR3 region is CASRLTGTAYEQYF. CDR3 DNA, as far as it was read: TGTGCCAGTAGGCTTACCGGGACAGCATACGAG.

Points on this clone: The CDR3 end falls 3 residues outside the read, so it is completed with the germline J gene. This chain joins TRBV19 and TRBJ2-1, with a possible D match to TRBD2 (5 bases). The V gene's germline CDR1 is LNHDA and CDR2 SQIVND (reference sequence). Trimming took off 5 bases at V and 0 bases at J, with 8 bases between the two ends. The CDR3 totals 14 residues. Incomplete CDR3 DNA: TGTGCCAGTAGTTTCCGGGGCTCCTACAATGAG. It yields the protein CASSFRGSYNE. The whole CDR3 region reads CASSFRGSYNEQFF.

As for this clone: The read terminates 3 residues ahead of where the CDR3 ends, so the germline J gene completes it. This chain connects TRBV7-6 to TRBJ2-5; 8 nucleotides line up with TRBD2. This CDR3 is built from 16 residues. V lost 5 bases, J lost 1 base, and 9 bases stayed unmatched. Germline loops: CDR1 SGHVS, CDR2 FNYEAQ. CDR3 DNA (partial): TGTGCCAGCAGCCCACCCACTAGCGGAATCCAAGAGACC. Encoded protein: CASSPPTSGIQET. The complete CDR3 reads CASSPPTSGIQETQYF.

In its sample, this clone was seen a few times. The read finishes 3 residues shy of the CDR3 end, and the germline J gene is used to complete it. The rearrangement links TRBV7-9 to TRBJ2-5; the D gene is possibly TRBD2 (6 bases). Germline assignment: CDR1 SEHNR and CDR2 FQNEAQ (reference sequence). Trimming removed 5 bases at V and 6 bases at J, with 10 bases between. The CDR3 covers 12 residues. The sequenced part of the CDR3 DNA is TGTGCCAGCAGCGATGGGGGGAAGACC. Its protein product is CASSDGGKT. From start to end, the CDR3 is CASSDGGKTQYF.

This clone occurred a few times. This CDR3 reads CSVVGQGAGEQYF. The sequenced CDR3 bases are TGCAGCGTTGTGGGACAGGGGGCTGGCGAG. The genes are TRBV29-1 and TRBJ2-7, with TRBD1 matching 12 bases. The CDR3 is cut off 3 residues early in the read; its end comes from the germline J gene. The CDR3 has 13 residues. Germline assignment: CDR1 SQVTM and CDR2 ANQGSEA. V lost 4 bases to trimming and J lost 6 bases; unmatched junction nucleotides: 4.

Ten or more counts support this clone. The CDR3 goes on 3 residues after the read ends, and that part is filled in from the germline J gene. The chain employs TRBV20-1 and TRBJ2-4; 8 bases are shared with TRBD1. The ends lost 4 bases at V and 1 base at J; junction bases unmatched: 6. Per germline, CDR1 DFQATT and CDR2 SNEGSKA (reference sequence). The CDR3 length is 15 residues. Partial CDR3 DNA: TGCAGTGCTACCCAAACAGGGGGGGCCAAAAACATT. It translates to CSATQTGGAKNI. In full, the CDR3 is CSATQTGGAKNIQYF.

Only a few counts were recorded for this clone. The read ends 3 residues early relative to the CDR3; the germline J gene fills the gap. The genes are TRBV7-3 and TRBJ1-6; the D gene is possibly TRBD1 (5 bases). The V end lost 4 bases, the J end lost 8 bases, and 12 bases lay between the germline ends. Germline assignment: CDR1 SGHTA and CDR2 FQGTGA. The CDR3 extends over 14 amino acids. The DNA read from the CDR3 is TGTGCCAGCAGCTCATGGGGGGGGGATTCACCC. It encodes CASSSWGGDSP. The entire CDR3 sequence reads CASSSWGGDSPLHF.

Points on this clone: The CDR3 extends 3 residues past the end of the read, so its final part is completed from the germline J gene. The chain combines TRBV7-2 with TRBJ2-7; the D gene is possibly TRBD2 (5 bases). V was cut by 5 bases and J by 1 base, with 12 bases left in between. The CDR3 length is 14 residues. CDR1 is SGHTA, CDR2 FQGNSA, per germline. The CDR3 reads CASSPRLKSYEQYF. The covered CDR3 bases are TGTGCCAGCAGCCCGCGACTAAAGTCCTACGAG.

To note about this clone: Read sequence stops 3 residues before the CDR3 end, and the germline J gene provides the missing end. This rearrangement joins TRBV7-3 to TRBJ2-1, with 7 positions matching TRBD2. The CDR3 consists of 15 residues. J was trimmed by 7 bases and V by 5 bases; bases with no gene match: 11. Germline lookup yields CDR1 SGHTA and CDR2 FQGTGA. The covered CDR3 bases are TGTGCCAGCAGCACCGGTGGCGGGAGAAGAAATGAG. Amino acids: CASSTGGGRRNE. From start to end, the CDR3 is CASSTGGGRRNEQFF.

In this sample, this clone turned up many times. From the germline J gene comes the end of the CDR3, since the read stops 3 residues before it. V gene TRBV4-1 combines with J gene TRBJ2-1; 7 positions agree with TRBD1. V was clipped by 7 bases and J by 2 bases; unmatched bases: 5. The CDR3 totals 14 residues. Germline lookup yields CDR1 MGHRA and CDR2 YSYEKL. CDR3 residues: CASNPGQTYNEQFF. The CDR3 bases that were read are TGCGCCAGCAACCCGGGACAGACCTACAATGAG.

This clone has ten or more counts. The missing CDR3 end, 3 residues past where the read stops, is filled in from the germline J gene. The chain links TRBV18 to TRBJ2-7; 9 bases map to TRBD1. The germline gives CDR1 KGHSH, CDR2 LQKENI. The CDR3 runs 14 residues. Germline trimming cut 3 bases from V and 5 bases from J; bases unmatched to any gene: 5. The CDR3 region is CASSPWGQGNEQYF. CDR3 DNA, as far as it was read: TGTGCCAGCTCACCTTGGGGACAGGGTAACGAG.

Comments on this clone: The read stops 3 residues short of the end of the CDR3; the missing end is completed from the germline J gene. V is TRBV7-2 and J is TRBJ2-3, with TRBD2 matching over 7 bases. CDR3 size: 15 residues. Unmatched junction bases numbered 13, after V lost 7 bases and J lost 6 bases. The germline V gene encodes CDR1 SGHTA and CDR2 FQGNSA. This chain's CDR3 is CASTRRGGESDTQYF. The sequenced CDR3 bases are TGTGCCAGCACCAGGCGCGGGGGTGAGTCTGATACG.